This entry features one T cell receptor (beta chain) sequence. The antigen is unknown. The CDR3 runs 15 residues. CDR1 LNHDA and CDR2 SQIVND come from the germline V gene (reference sequence). 5' RACE with UMI labels generated the TRB cDNA libraries. TCRdb derives one entry per CDR3 protein from the 5' RACE reads, leaving out DNA. The sample has about 150,000 distinct CDR3 sequences. This entry is derived from a study of CXCR3-negative and CXCR3-positive naive CD8 T cells. Study-level findings and limits: Partly lower CXCR3 expression followed cryopreservation, and most assays relied on fresh PBMCs. Compared with CXCR3-negative naive cells, CXCR3-positive naive cells showed more hydrophobic TRB CDR3s. Naive cells that were CXCR3-negative or CXCR3-positive used TRBV-TRBJ genes alike, while memory cells diverged.

The source of this sequence is a human donor in good health. Some clones in this sample may be carry-over from other donors' samples. The V and J genes are TRBV19 and TRBJ2-1; TCRdb picks TRBD2, but there is no DNA to check that call. The material sequenced was naive CXCR3+ CD8+ T cells from blood. Stated subset: CD45RO-CCR7+CD27+CD95- naive CD8+ T cells expressing CXCR3 (TNR3+). CDR3 sequence: CASSSSGFSYNEQFF.